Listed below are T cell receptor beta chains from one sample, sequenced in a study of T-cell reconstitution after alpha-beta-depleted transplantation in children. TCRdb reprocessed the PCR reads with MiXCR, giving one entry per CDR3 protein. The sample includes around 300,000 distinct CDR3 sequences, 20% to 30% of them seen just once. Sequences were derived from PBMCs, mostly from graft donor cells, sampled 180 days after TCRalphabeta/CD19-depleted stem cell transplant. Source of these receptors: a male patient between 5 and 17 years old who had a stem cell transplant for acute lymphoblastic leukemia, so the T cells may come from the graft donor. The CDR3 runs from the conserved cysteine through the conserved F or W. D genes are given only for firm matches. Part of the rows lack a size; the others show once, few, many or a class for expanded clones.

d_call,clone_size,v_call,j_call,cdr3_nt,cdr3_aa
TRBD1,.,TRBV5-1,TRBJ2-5,TGCGCCAGCAGCTTGACCGGGACAGGGTTCCAAGAGACCCAGTACTTC,CASSLTGTGFQETQYF
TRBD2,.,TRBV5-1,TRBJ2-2,TGCGCCAGCAGCTTCAGCGGGAGGGCCGGGGAGCTGTTTTTT,CASSFSGRAGELFF
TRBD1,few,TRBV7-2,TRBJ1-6,TGTGCCAGCAGGAAAGACAGGGGCTATAATTCACCCCTCCACTTT,CASRKDRGYNSPLHF
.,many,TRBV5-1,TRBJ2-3,TGCGCCAGCAGCCCAGACCACACAGATACGCAGTATTTT,CASSPDHTDTQYF
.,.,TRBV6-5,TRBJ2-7,TGTGCCAGCAGTTACCCATCAGGGAAAGGGGCCTACGAGCAGTACTTC,CASSYPSGKGAYEQYF
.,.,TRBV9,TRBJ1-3,TGTGCCAGCAGCGTAGGAGGGCTTTTCCACTCTGGAAACACCATATATTTT,CASSVGGLFHSGNTIYF
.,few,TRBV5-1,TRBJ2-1,TGCGCCAGCAGCCCAGAATTGAGGGAGGTTTACAATGAGCAGTTCTTC,CASSPELREVYNEQFF
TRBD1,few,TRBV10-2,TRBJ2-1,TGCGCCATCACAGGGGGCCTCTCCTACAATGAGCAGTTCTTC,CAITGGLSYNEQFF
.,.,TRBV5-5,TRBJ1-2,TGTGCCAGCAGCTTGGGGGCAGGGGCCGGGTATGATGGCTACACCTTC,CASSLGAGAGYDGYTF
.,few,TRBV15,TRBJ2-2,TGTGCCACCAGCAGGGGTGCCGGGACTCCGACCGGGGAGCTGTTTTTT,CATSRGAGTPTGELFF
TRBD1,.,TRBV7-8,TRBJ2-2,TGTGCCAGCAGCTTAGCCCGACAGGGTTATTCGAACACCGGGGAGCTGTTTTTT,CASSLARQGYSNTGELFF
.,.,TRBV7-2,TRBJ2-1,TGTGCCAGCAGCTGGGATCTGACTACGCAGTTCTTC,CASSWDLTTQFF
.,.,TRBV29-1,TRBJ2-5,TGCAGCGTTGGCCAGGGGGCTCGGGGGGCCCGGGAGACCCAGTACTTC,CSVGQGARGARETQYF
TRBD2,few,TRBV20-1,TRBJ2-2,TGCAGTGCTAGAGATCGAATCGCGGGAGCGAACACCGGGGAGCTGTTTTTT,CSARDRIAGANTGELFF
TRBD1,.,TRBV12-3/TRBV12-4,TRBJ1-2,TGTGCCAGCAGTGGGGGGCGGGACAGATACTATGGCTACACCTTC,CASSGGRDRYYGYTF
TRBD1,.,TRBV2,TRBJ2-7,TGTGCCAGCAGTGGAGACAGGGGCTCTACCTACGAGCAGTACTTC,CASSGDRGSTYEQYF
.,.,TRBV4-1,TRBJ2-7,TGCGCCAGCAGCCAAGGACCGGGGTTGTCGGGGTACGAGCAGTACTTC,CASSQGPGLSGYEQYF
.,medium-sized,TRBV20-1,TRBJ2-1,TGCAGTGTTAGCGAACCGTCCTACAATGAGCAGTTCTTC,CSVSEPSYNEQFF
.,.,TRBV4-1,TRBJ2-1,TGCGCCAGCAGCCCAAGAAGGGGCGGGAACTCCTACAATGAGCAGTTCTTC,CASSPRRGGNSYNEQFF
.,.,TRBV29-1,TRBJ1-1,TGCAGCGCCGACGGGGACACTGAAGCTTTCTTT,CSADGDTEAFF
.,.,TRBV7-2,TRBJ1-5,TGTGCCAGCAGCTTGGGGGGGGGAACGCCCCAGCATTTT,CASSLGGGTPQHF
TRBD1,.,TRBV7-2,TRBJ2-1,TGTGCCAGCAGCTCTCCGGGACAGGGGGCTTACAATGAGCAGTTCTTC,CASSSPGQGAYNEQFF
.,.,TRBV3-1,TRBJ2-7,TGTGCCAGCAGCCACTGGGCCGTCGACTACGAGCAGTACTTC,CASSHWAVDYEQYF
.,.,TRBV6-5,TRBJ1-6,TGTGCCAGCAGTTACTTCACGAATTCACCCCTCCACTTT,CASSYFTNSPLHF
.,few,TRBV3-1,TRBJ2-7,TGTGCCAGCAGCCAAGGAGAGGGGGAGCAGTACTTC,CASSQGEGEQYF
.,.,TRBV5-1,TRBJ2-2,TGCGCCAGCAATGTTCAGGGAAACACCGGGGAGCTGTTTTTT,CASNVQGNTGELFF
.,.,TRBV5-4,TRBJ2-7,TGTGCCAGCAGCTTGGAAGGTCCCTACTACGAGCAGTACTTC,CASSLEGPYYEQYF
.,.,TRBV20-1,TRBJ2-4,TGCAGTGCAAGAAGGACAGGTGGGGGGATTTTTCAGTACTTC,CSARRTGGGIFQYF
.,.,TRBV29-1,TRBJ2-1,TGCAGCGTTGTCCCTAGGCGGTACGATGAGCAGTTCTTC,CSVVPRRYDEQFF
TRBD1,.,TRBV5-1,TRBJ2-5,TGCGCCAGCAGCTCGGGACAGCTTCAAGAGACCCAGTACTTC,CASSSGQLQETQYF
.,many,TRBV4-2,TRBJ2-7,TGTGCCAGCAGCCAACCAACGAGCTCCTACGAGCAGTACTTC,CASSQPTSSYEQYF
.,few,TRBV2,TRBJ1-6,TGTGCCAGCGATGAATCTGGGGCCCTCCACTTT,CASDESGALHF
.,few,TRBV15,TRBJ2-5,TGTGCCACCTCCCGGGGTTTTCGAGAGACCCAGTACTTC,CATSRGFRETQYF
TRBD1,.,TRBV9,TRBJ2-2,TGTGCCAGTGAGATGACAGGGGGTTTGTCGAACACCGGGGAGCTGTTTTTT,CASEMTGGLSNTGELFF
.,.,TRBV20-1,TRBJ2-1,TGCAGTGCTAGACCAGTCGGTAAAGGCCTTCAGTTCTTC,CSARPVGKGLQFF
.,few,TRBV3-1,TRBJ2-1,TGTGCCAGCAGCGCGCCGGACTCGCAGACTCCCTATTACAATGAGCAGTTCTTC,CASSAPDSQTPYYNEQFF
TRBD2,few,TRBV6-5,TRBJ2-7,TGTGCCAGCAGTTATTCTAGCGGGAGTTACGAGCAGTACTTC,CASSYSSGSYEQYF
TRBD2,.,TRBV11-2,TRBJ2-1,TGTGCCAGCAGCTTAGACCCCGGGACTAGACCGTACAATGAGCAGTTCTTC,CASSLDPGTRPYNEQFF
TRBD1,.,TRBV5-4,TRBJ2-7,TGTGCCAGCAGCTTGCAGGGACAGCATAACTACGAGCAGTACTTC,CASSLQGQHNYEQYF
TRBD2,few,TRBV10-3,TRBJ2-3,TGTGCCGTTGCCCTAGCGGGAGGCCAAGATACGCAGTATTTT,CAVALAGGQDTQYF
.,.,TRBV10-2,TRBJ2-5,TGCGCCAGCAGTGAAGTGGTTTTTAGCGGTACTCAAGAGACCCAGTACTTC,CASSEVVFSGTQETQYF
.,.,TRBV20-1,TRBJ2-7,TGCAGTGCTAGTCTCGGGGGGCGAAGCTACGAGCAGTACTTC,CSASLGGRSYEQYF
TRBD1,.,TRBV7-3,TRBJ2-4,TGTGCCAGCAGCTTATTTGGGACAGGGGGCGCGAACATTCAGTACTTC,CASSLFGTGGANIQYF
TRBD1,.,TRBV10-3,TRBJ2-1,TGTGCCAGCAGTGAGTCCCGGGACAGGGCCGCGGGCCCTTACAATGAGCAGTTCTTC,CASSESRDRAAGPYNEQFF
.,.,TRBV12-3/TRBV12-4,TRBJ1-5,TGTGCCAGCAGAGATCAGGGGAATCAGCCCCAGCATTTT,CASRDQGNQPQHF
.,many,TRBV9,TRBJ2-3,TGTGCCAGCAGCGTAGTTTCGAATACGCAGTATTTT,CASSVVSNTQYF
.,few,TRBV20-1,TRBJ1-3,TGCAGTGCTAGAGATGCAGAGAGCTCTGGAAACACCATATATTTT,CSARDAESSGNTIYF
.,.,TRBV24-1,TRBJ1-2,TGTGCCACCAGTGATTTGCGGACAGCCGGCTACACCTTC,CATSDLRTAGYTF
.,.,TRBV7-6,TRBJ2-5,TGTGCCAGCAGCTTAGAGATAGAGCTGGGAAAGACCCAGTACTTC,CASSLEIELGKTQYF
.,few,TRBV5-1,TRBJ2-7,TGCGCCAGCAGCCCGTACGACCCTGGGGACGAGCAGTACTTC,CASSPYDPGDEQYF
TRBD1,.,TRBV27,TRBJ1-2,TGTGCCAGTGGGGACAGCTTATATGGCTACACCTTC,CASGDSLYGYTF
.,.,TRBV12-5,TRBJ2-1,TGTGCTAGTGGTCGTACCTCCGGGACTTATCACAATGAGCAGTTCTTC,CASGRTSGTYHNEQFF
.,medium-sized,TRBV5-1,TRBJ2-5,TGCGCCAGCAGCTTGGGCCGCTTAGGGCTCCAAGAGACCCAGTACTTC,CASSLGRLGLQETQYF
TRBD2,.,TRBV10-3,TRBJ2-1,TGTGCCATCAGTGAGTCTCAGGGTGTTCCGGGACTAGCGAATTCCAATCAGCAGTTCTTC,CAISESQGVPGLANSNQQFF
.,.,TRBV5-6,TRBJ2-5,TGTGCCAGCAGCTTTGGGAGGCCCCAAGAGACCCAGTACTTC,CASSFGRPQETQYF
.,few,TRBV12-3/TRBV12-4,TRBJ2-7,TGTGCCAGCAGGGACCGGGACGGATGTTCCTACGAGCAGTACTTC,CASRDRDGCSYEQYF
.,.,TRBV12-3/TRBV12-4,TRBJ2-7,TGTGCCAGCAGTGTGGACAGCCCCTACGAGCAGTACTTC,CASSVDSPYEQYF